The 15 T cell receptor beta chains given below trace back to one sample, sequenced in a study of OX40 agonist ivuxolimab in advanced cancers. Repertoires were generated with immunoSEQ multiplex PCR, while TCRdb's copy carries only in-frame clones and drops some. The data show fewer than 50,000 clones, 82% seen once. Sequencing used CD4+ or CD8+ T cells sorted from blood, obtained in a trial of the OX40 agonist ivuxolimab. The receptor source for this set is an adult with an advanced solid tumor such as melanoma, head and neck, liver or kidney cancer.

The chain uses TRBV27 and TRBJ2-1; the D gene is possibly TRBD1 (5 bases). The germline V gene encodes CDR1 MNHEY and CDR2 SMNVEV (reference sequence). V was trimmed by 3 bases and J by 8 bases, leaving 11 bases between them. The CDR3 contains 13 residues. The CDR3 loop reads CASSLGLVYEQFF. CDR3 coding DNA: TGTGCCAGCAGTTTGGGGCTAGTCTATGAGCAGTTCTTC.

The chain employs TRBV30 and TRBJ2-7; 8 bases agree with TRBD1. Germline values: CDR1 GTSNPN, CDR2 SVGIG (reference sequence). This CDR3 spans 12 amino acids. Trimming removed 3 bases from V and 5 bases from J; junction bases left unmatched: 3. DNA for the CDR3: TGTGCCTGGAGCGAGACAGGGGACGAGCAGTACTTC. Amino acid sequence: CAWSETGDEQYF.

J is TRBJ2-3 and V is TRBV10-1; weak D call: TRBD1 (6 bases). CDR1 and CDR2 from the germline V gene are WNHNN and SYGVQD (reference sequence). The CDR3 spans 13 residues. V dropped 7 bases and J dropped 1 base, with 9 bases sitting between them. The CDR3, as DNA: TGCGCCAGCACCTCAGGGGGCACAGATACGCAGTATTTT. Translated: CASTSGGTDTQYF.

This chain connects TRBV9 to TRBJ2-7; 11 nucleotides agree with TRBD2. V shed 6 bases, J shed 0 bases, and the junction held 14 bases outside the gene matches. Germline V gene data show CDR1 as SGDLS and CDR2 as YYNGEE. The CDR3 consists of 18 residues. The CDR3 here is CASTPTVGLAVRSYEQYF. In DNA form, the CDR3 reads TGTGCCAGCACCCCGACAGTGGGACTAGCGGTGCGCTCCTACGAGCAGTACTTC. The full variable domain, in which reference TRBV9 and TRBJ2-7 provide the parts outside the CDR3, is DSGVTQTPKHLITATGQRVTLRCSPRSGDLSVYWYQQSLDQGLQFLIQYYNGEERAKGNILERFSAQQFPDLHSELNLSSLELGDSALYFCASTPTVGLAVRSYEQYFGPGTRLTVT.

The V and J genes are TRBV11-2 and TRBJ1-2; D not certain. Germline assignment: CDR1 SGHAT and CDR2 FQNNGV. The V end lost 2 bases, the J end lost 4 bases, and 5 bases lay between the germline ends. The CDR3 has 12 amino acids. In DNA, the CDR3 is TGTGCCAGCAGCTTAAAAGTCTATGGCTACACCTTC. Its protein product is CASSLKVYGYTF.

In regard to this clone: The same CDR3 is also encoded by other DNA sequences in this sample. V usage is TRBV9 and J usage is TRBJ1-2; D gene unclear. The CDR3 sequence is 14 residues long. Germline lookup yields CDR1 SGDLS and CDR2 YYNGEE. With 0 bases removed from V and 2 bases from J, the gap between germline ends came to 8 bases. This chain's CDR3 is CASSVALSNYGYTF. Here the CDR3 DNA reads TGTGCCAGCAGCGTAGCTCTCTCGAACTATGGCTACACCTTC.

Sample share makes this clone medium-sized. The chain couples TRBV27 to TRBJ2-5; unclear D gene. This CDR3 has 13 amino acids. Trimming stripped 2 bases from V and 5 bases from J, with 9 bases between. The V gene's germline CDR1 is MNHEY and CDR2 SMNVEV (reference sequence). CDR3 sequence (DNA): TGTGCCAGCAGTTTACGTAGGACGGAGACCCAGTACTTC. Its protein is CASSLRRTETQYF.

The rearrangement uses TRBV28 and TRBJ2-1; TRBD2 might be the D (6 bases). This CDR3 has 15 residues. V lost 4 bases to trimming and J lost 2 bases, with 12 bases between them. From germline, CDR1 is MDHEN and CDR2 SYDVKM. CDR3 DNA: TGTGCCAGCAGTTCCTTAGCGGAGCCCTACAATGAGCAGTTCTTC. Its protein product is CASSSLAEPYNEQFF.

There are a few counts of this clone. CDR3 protein: CASSLEGVWNTEAFF. CDR3 in DNA: TGTGCCAGCAGCTTAGAAGGGGTGTGGAACACTGAAGCTTTCTTT. The chain carries TRBV11-2 and TRBJ1-1; tentative D call: TRBD1 (5 bases). CDR3 length: 15 amino acids. Germline values: CDR1 SGHAT, CDR2 FQNNGV. V lost 0 bases, J lost 1 base, and 9 bases lay in between.

The V call is TRBV5-1, the J call TRBJ1-1; 9 nucleotides match TRBD1. There are 14 residues in the CDR3. With V trimmed by 0 bases and J by 4 bases, 1 base remained unmatched. Germline values: CDR1 SGHRS, CDR2 YFSETQ. The CDR3 DNA reads TGCGCCAGCAGCTTGGCGACAGGGGGCACTGAAGCTTTCTTT. It encodes CASSLATGGTEAFF. Full variable domain (rest looked up from reference TRBV5-1 and TRBJ1-1): KAGVTQTPRYLIKTRGQQVTLSCSPISGHRSVSWYQQTPGQGLQFLFEYFSETQRNKGNFPGRFSGRQFSNSRSEMNVSTLELGDSALYLCASSLATGGTEAFFGQGTRLTVV.

This chain joins TRBV10-3 and TRBJ2-7, with TRBD2 identical over 7 bases. Germline lookup yields CDR1 ENHRY and CDR2 SYGVKD. CDR3 size: 13 residues. J was trimmed by 3 bases and V by 10 bases; bases with no gene match: 9. CDR3 nucleotide sequence: TGTGCCACCACCGGGACTACTAACTACGAGCAGTACTTC. Residues: CATTGTTNYEQYF.

The chain is built from TRBV19 and TRBJ1-4; 8 nucleotides align to TRBD1. CDR3 length: 16 amino acids. CDR1 and CDR2 from the germline V gene are LNHDA and SQIVND (reference sequence). The junction had 12 bases not matched to a gene; V was cut back by 6 bases and J by 6 bases. The CDR3 loop is CASRPTQQGVYEKLFF. The DNA for the CDR3 is TGTGCCAGTAGACCAACCCAACAGGGGGTTTATGAAAAACTGTTTTTT.

CDR3: CAVRGTDTQYF. The CDR3 coding sequence is TGTGCAGTCAGGGGCACAGATACGCAGTATTTT. The genes are TRBV6-1 and TRBJ2-3, with D possibly being TRBD1 (5 bases). This CDR3 comprises 11 residues. Germline V gene data show CDR1 as MNHNS and CDR2 as SASEGT.

This clone has a handful of counts. The chain recombines TRBV11-2 with TRBJ2-7; D gene unclear. Germline V lookup: CDR1 SGHAT, CDR2 FQNNGV. The CDR3 totals 16 residues. Between the trimmed V and J ends, which lost 3 bases and 5 bases, there was a span of 20 bases. CDR3 in DNA: TGTGCCAGCAGCTTGCAAGCCTATGCCCCTGGAGACGAGCAGTACTTC. Its protein is CASSLQAYAPGDEQYF.

The rearrangement joins TRBV14 to TRBJ1-2; no firm D call. V gave up 0 bases and J gave up 3 bases, with 14 bases separating them. There are 16 residues in the CDR3. Germline CDR1 SGHDN, CDR2 FVKESK. The CDR3 sequence: CASSQDSWYGDYGYTF. The DNA of the CDR3 is TGTGCCAGCAGCCAAGATTCTTGGTACGGCGACTATGGCTACACCTTC. Filled out from reference TRBV14 and TRBJ1-2, the complete variable domain reads EAGVTQFPSHSVIEKGQTVTLRCDPISGHDNLYWYRRVMGKEIKFLLHFVKESKQDESGMPNNRFLAERTGGTYSTLKVQPAELEDSGVYFCASSQDSWYGDYGYTFGSGTRLTVV.